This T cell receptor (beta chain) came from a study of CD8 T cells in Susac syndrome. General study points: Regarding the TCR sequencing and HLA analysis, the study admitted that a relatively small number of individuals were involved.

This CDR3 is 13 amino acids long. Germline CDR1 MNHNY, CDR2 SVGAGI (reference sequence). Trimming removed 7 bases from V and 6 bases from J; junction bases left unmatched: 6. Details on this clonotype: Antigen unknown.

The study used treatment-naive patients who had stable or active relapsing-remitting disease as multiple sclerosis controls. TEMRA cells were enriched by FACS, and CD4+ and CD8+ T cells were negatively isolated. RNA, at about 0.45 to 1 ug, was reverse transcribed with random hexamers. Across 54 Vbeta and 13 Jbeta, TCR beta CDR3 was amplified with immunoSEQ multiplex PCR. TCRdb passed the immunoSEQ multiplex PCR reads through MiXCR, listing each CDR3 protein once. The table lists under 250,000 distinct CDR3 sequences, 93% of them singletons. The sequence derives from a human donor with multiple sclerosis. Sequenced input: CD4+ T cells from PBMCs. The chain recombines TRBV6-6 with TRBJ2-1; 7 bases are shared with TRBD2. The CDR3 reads CASTTTSFNEQFF. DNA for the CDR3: TGTGCCAGCACCACGACTAGCTTCAATGAGCAGTTCTTC.